This T cell receptor (beta chain) was sequenced for a study of vaccination effects on CD4 cells after COVID-19. As to this clone: As yet, its antigen is unknown.

Before any sequencing was done, the ViraFEST assay used viral peptide pools to expand antigen-specific CD4+ T cells. When ten to eleven days of culture had elapsed, CD4+ T cells were isolated. Each vaccine recipient was nucleocapsid antibody negative and had no prior SARS-CoV-2 infection. Each well held about 2 million PBMC cultured with around 10 ug/ml peptides and about 9.7 IU/ml IL-2. V was cut by 3 bases and J by 3 bases, with 12 bases left in between. Germline V gene sequence: CDR1 SGHRS, CDR2 YFSETQ. The CDR3 contains 14 residues. TCRdb keeps only in-frame clones here, not all; method: immunoSEQ multiplex PCR. Of about 41,000 clones listed, around 77% are singletons.

The clonotype comes from a human donor who received a COVID-19 vaccine. V usage is TRBV5-1 and J usage is TRBJ1-1, with D perhaps matching TRBD1 (5 bases). The sample here was CD4+ T cells from PBMCs cultured with HCoV-NL63 spike peptides, taken before COVID-19 vaccination. In DNA form, the CDR3 reads TGCGCCAGCAGCTCCGACGGGACCTACACTGAAGCTTTCTTT. Translated: CASSSDGTYTEAFF.